Following are 23 T cell receptor beta chains from one sample sequenced in a study of Ad26.COV2.S vaccination and SARS-CoV-2 variants. Documented treatment: approximately 18 received Ad26.COV2.S at low or high dose, single or two shots; about 5 received placebo; per-sample allocation not given. Specimen acquisition occurred on day 63 following the initial vaccine or placebo injection. TCRdb's copy holds only in-frame clones and misses some; the assay was immunoSEQ multiplex PCR. The sample contains hundreds of thousands of clones, over 75% of which appear only once. The sample was peripheral blood, taken in a trial of Ad26.COV2.S vaccine versus placebo. Receptors originate from a person between 18 and 59 years old who received the Ad26.COV2.S COVID-19 vaccine or a placebo.

The chain uses TRBV5-1 and TRBJ1-1, with D hard to call. From germline, CDR1 is SGHRS and CDR2 YFSETQ. CDR3 length: 14 amino acids. V gave up 4 bases and J gave up 7 bases, with 17 bases separating them. CDR3 coding DNA: TGCGCCAGCAGCCCGGCCCTCGTGGGTGGTGAAGCTTTCTTT. Amino acids: CASSPALVGGEAFF.

V usage is TRBV13 and J usage is TRBJ2-1, with TRBD1 as a possible D gene (6 bases). CDR3 length: 17 residues. Germline CDR1 PRHDT, CDR2 FYEKMQ (reference sequence). Trimming removed 7 bases at V and 3 bases at J, with 22 bases between. CDR3 bases: TGTGCCAGCACCCCTCCCCCGGACAGTAGGGACTACAATGAGCAGTTCTTC. Translated: CASTPPPDSRDYNEQFF. Based on the CDR3 plus reference TRBV13 and TRBJ2-1, the full variable domain is AAGVIQSPRHLIKEKRETATLKCYPIPRHDTVYWYQQGPGQDPQFLISFYEKMQSDKGSIPDRFSAQQFSDYHSELNMSSLELGDSALYFCASTPPPDSRDYNEQFFGPGTRLTVL.

The gene calls are TRBV2 and TRBJ2-1; the D is unclear. This CDR3 spans 11 amino acids. Trimming cost V 2 bases and J 12 bases, with 8 bases left between them. CDR1 and CDR2 from the germline V gene are SNHLY and FYNNEI. CDR3 amino acids: CASSEKLPQFF. CDR3 coding DNA: TGTGCCAGCAGTGAAAAATTGCCGCAGTTCTTC.

The rearrangement uses TRBV13 and TRBJ2-6; 10 bases match TRBD1. V shed 8 bases, J shed 1 base, and the junction held 5 bases outside the gene matches. Germline loops: CDR1 PRHDT, CDR2 FYEKMQ (reference sequence). The CDR3 runs 16 residues. CDR3 residues: CASGGTGVSGANVLTF. The CDR3 bases are TGTGCCAGCGGAGGGACAGGGGTTTCTGGGGCCAACGTCCTGACTTTC.

The chain links TRBV7-3 to TRBJ2-5, with TRBD2 matching over 8 bases. The germline V gene encodes CDR1 SGHTA and CDR2 FQGTGA. This CDR3 is built from 18 residues. The trim removed 1 base at V and 1 base at J, leaving 11 bases unmatched. The CDR3 loop is CASSLMGSGAPVQETQYF. The CDR3 region has the DNA TGTGCCAGCAGCTTAATGGGTAGCGGGGCCCCCGTCCAAGAGACCCAGTACTTC.

The chain recombines TRBV5-8 with TRBJ2-1, with D perhaps matching TRBD2 (5 bases). V was pared by 2 bases and J by 0 bases, with 9 bases between. The CDR3 has 15 residues. Germline V gene lookup returns CDR1 SGHTS and CDR2 YDEGEE. The DNA of the CDR3 is TGTGCCAGCAGCTTAGGACTGAACTCCTACAATGAGCAGTTCTTC. This sequence encodes CASSLGLNSYNEQFF.

This sequence joins TRBV12-3 or TRBV12-4 and TRBJ2-5; the match to TRBD2 covers 7 bases. V dropped 5 bases and J dropped 5; count of bases not matched to a gene: 5. The CDR3 is made up of 13 amino acids. CDR3 DNA: TGTGCCAGCAGTCGCGGGGGTCGGGAGACCCAGTACTTC. Residues: CASSRGGRETQYF.

The chain recombines TRBV4-1 with TRBJ2-2; possibly TRBD2 for D (5 bases). CDR3 length: 15 residues. Germline assignment: CDR1 MGHRA and CDR2 YSYEKL. Trimming took off 0 bases at V and 5 bases at J, with 10 bases between the two ends. The CDR3 protein is CASSQDPGLTGELFF. For the CDR3, the DNA is TGCGCCAGCAGCCAAGATCCGGGATTGACCGGGGAGCTGTTTTTT.

V usage is TRBV6-5 and J usage is TRBJ2-2; D ambiguous. V dropped 6 bases and J dropped 3 bases, with 11 bases sitting between them. Germline V gene lookup returns CDR1 MNHEY and CDR2 SVGAGI. The CDR3 runs 14 residues. This chain's CDR3 is CASSKDGYTGELFF. In nucleotides, the CDR3 is TGTGCCAGCAGCAAAGACGGGTACACCGGGGAGCTGTTTTTT.

On this clone: The sample carries other DNA sequences with the same CDR3. The rearrangement links TRBV3-1 (or the pseudogene TRBV3-2) to TRBJ1-2; the D is unclear. V dropped 3 bases and J dropped 2 bases, with 1 base sitting between them. The CDR3 runs 11 residues. From germline, CDR1 is LGHDT and CDR2 YNNKEL (reference sequence). The CDR3 nucleotides are TGTGCCAGCAGCCAGAACTATGGCTACACCTTC. It translates to CASSQNYGYTF.

V is TRBV19 and J is TRBJ1-1; possibly TRBD1 for D (6 bases). Looked up from germline, CDR1 is LNHDA and CDR2 is SQIVND (reference sequence). Trimming cost V 5 bases and J 1 base, with 14 bases left between them. CDR3 size: 15 residues. CDR3 region: CASSSYRVANTEAFF. DNA of the CDR3: TGTGCCAGTAGTTCATACAGGGTAGCGAACACTGAAGCTTTCTTT.

V gene TRBV19 combines with J gene TRBJ2-7, with 7 bases fitting TRBD1. Losses at the gene ends were 5 bases for V and 5 bases for J; bases not matched to a gene: 12. Germline CDR1 LNHDA, CDR2 SQIVND (reference sequence). This CDR3 is 15 amino acids long. The CDR3 bases are TGTGCCAGTAGTCGTATGGGACAGTCCGTTCACGAGCAGTACTTC. Translating gives CASSRMGQSVHEQYF.

The chain joins TRBV6-6 to TRBJ2-3; D may be TRBD1 (6 bases). CDR1 is MNHNY and CDR2 is SVGAGI in the germline V gene (reference sequence). The germline V and J ends were trimmed by 0 bases and 5 bases, with 12 bases remaining between them. The CDR3 loop spans 15 amino acids. The CDR3, as DNA: TGTGCCAGCAGTTACTCCCCAGGGGCTGGAGATACGCAGTATTTT. It translates to CASSYSPGAGDTQYF.

The V gene is TRBV11-3, the J gene TRBJ2-7; D call uncertain. Trimming stripped 4 bases from V and 2 bases from J, with 24 bases between. Germline V gene lookup returns CDR1 SGHNT and CDR2 YENEEA. The CDR3 totals 18 residues. The CDR3: CASSSLTPRTVRTYEQYF. In DNA form, the CDR3 reads TGTGCCAGCAGCTCTTTAACTCCACGAACCGTAAGGACCTACGAGCAGTACTTC. The full variable domain, completed using reference TRBV11-3 and TRBJ2-7, is EAGVVQSPRYKIIEKKQPVAFWCNPISGHNTLYWYLQNLGQGPELLIRYENEEAVDDSQLPKDRFSAERLKGVDSTLKIQPAELGDSAVYLCASSSLTPRTVRTYEQYFGPGTRLTVT.

The CDR3 here is CAWSGGLTTLHLYEQYF. The CDR3 DNA follows: TGTGCCTGGAGTGGGGGACTTACAACCCTCCACCTCTACGAGCAGTACTTC. The V call is TRBV30, the J call TRBJ2-7, with a weak D call TRBD2 (6 bases). The CDR3 spans 17 residues. The germline CDR1 and CDR2 sequences are GTSNPN and SVGIG (reference sequence). The V end was cut by 1 base, the J end by 3 bases, with 22 bases between.

The chain joins TRBV9 to TRBJ2-5, with D hard to call. The CDR3 loop spans 14 amino acids. Germline V gene sequence: CDR1 SGDLS, CDR2 YYNGEE. Trimming took off 4 bases at V and 2 bases at J, with 12 bases between the two ends. The CDR3 nucleotides are TGTGCCAGCAGCCCCCCGGGCGGTCAAGAGACCCAGTACTTC. This encodes CASSPPGGQETQYF.

This chain uses TRBV11-3 with TRBJ1-1, with D possibly matching TRBD1 (6 bases). V was cut by 2 bases and J by 5 bases, with 15 bases left in between. The CDR3 totals 15 residues. The germline CDR1 and CDR2 sequences are SGHNT and YENEEA. The CDR3 DNA is TGTGCCAGCAGCTTAAATTCGGGGGCGGGGACTGAAGCTTTCTTT. Translated, it gives CASSLNSGAGTEAFF.

The CDR3 spells CAWSIGVHSTNEKLFF. CDR3 nucleotides: TGTGCCTGGAGTATTGGGGTTCATTCAACTAATGAAAAACTGTTTTTT. This chain joins TRBV30 and TRBJ1-4; D remains unclear. This CDR3 is built from 16 residues. Germline assignment: CDR1 GTSNPN and CDR2 SVGIG (reference sequence). V lost 2 bases and J lost 0, with 13 bases in between.

This chain joins TRBV5-1 and TRBJ1-1; TRBD1 matches 7 bases. Trimming removed 5 bases from V and 5 bases from J; junction bases left unmatched: 3. The CDR3 extends over 12 amino acids. Germline loops: CDR1 SGHRS, CDR2 YFSETQ. The CDR3 DNA sequence: TGCGCCAGCAGTCAGACAGGGACTGAAGCTTTCTTT. Translated: CASSQTGTEAFF.

V and J are TRBV27 and TRBJ2-2, with TRBD1 matching over 10 bases. Germline CDR1 and CDR2: MNHEY and SMNVEV (reference sequence). The CDR3 loop spans 17 amino acids. The J segment lost 3 bases and the V segment lost 2 bases, leaving 6 bases of the junction unmatched. CDR3 in amino acids: CASSLAGQGFYTGELFF. DNA of the CDR3: TGTGCCAGCAGTTTAGCGGGACAGGGGTTTTACACCGGGGAGCTGTTTTTT.

The chain joins TRBV5-6 to TRBJ1-1; 9 bases match TRBD1. The trim removed 1 base at V and 3 bases at J, leaving 10 bases unmatched. This CDR3 is 17 amino acids long. CDR1 and CDR2 from the germline V gene are SGHDT and YYEEEE. The CDR3 DNA follows: TGTGCCAGCAGCTTGTCCTCCCGGACAGGGGCTTACACTGAAGCTTTCTTT. It specifies CASSLSSRTGAYTEAFF.

The chain recombines TRBV5-1 with TRBJ2-2; the D call may be TRBD1 or TRBD2 (6 bases each). Trimming shortened V by 0 bases and J by 3 bases, and 9 bases separated the two germline ends. This CDR3 is built from 15 residues. Germline V gives CDR1 SGHRS, CDR2 YFSETQ. Here the CDR3 DNA reads TGCGCCAGCAGCTTGGAGGGGGGCTACACCGGGGAGCTGTTTTTT. Its protein product is CASSLEGGYTGELFF.

V and J are TRBV27 and TRBJ2-5; D is unresolved. Per germline, CDR1 MNHEY and CDR2 SMNVEV (reference sequence). The V gene lost 3 bases and the J gene lost 0 bases, with 2 bases spanning the gap. This CDR3 has 12 amino acids. Here the CDR3 DNA reads TGTGCCAGCAGTTTTGACCAAGAGACCCAGTACTTC. Protein sequence: CASSFDQETQYF.